Each of the 16 T cell receptor beta chains below was sequenced from the same sample in a study of OX40 agonist ivuxolimab in advanced cancers. Generated by immunoSEQ multiplex PCR, the TCRdb table keeps only in-frame clones and is missing some. This table holds some 66,000 clones, about 88% found once. The sample was CD4+ or CD8+ T cells sorted from blood, taken in a trial of the OX40 agonist ivuxolimab. Source of these receptors: an adult with an advanced solid tumor such as melanoma, head and neck, liver or kidney cancer.

This clone was counted a single time. The J gene is TRBJ2-3, the V gene TRBV4-3, with 8 bases matching TRBD2. J lost 3 bases, V lost 0 bases, and 5 bases had no gene match. CDR1 is LGHNA, CDR2 YSLEER, per germline. The CDR3 loop spans 16 amino acids. CDR3 sequence: CASSQDEAGATDTQYF. The CDR3, as DNA: TGCGCCAGCAGCCAAGATGAAGCGGGAGCGACAGATACGCAGTATTTT.

The chain employs TRBV28 and TRBJ1-5; the D gene is possibly TRBD1 (5 bases). The V gene lost 11 bases and the J gene lost 5 bases, with 13 bases spanning the gap. The CDR3 spans 12 residues. Germline V CDR1 and CDR2: MDHEN, SYDVKM. The DNA of the CDR3 is TGTGCCGCCACTTTGGGGGATCAGCCCCAGCATTTT. Its translation: CAATLGDQPQHF.

The V and J genes are TRBV10-1 and TRBJ2-5; D gene uncertain. Germline CDR1 and CDR2: WNHNN and SYGVQD (reference sequence). CDR3 length: 14 amino acids. V was trimmed by 4 bases and J by 1 base, leaving 10 bases between them. The CDR3 nucleotides are TGCGCCAGCAGTGGTTCCGCGACCCAAGAGACCCAGTACTTC. Translating it yields CASSGSATQETQYF.

The V call is TRBV9, the J call TRBJ1-1; the D is unclear. The CDR3 totals 14 residues. CDR1 and CDR2 from the germline V gene are SGDLS and YYNGEE. Trimming removed 0 bases from V and 7 bases from J, with 13 bases in between. CDR3 nucleotide sequence: TGTGCCAGCAGCGTAGGGCCCGGGGAAGTTGAAGCTTTCTTT. Residues: CASSVGPGEVEAFF.

The V and J genes are TRBV7-6 and TRBJ2-7; possible D gene TRBD2, 5 bases. Per germline, CDR1 SGHVS and CDR2 FNYEAQ. This CDR3 comprises 18 residues. The V end lost 1 base, the J end lost 0 bases, and 19 bases lay between the germline ends. CDR3 residues: CASSLVGRETTISYEQYF. CDR3 DNA sequence: TGTGCCAGCAGCTTAGTTGGAAGGGAGACTACTATCTCCTACGAGCAGTACTTC.

The gene calls are TRBV5-6 and TRBJ1-1, with D unclear. CDR3 length equals 14 residues. With 4 bases removed from V and 0 bases from J, the gap between germline ends came to 10 bases. Germline loops: CDR1 SGHDT, CDR2 YYEEEE. The CDR3 DNA sequence: TGTGCCAGCAGCCGACTCACGATGAACACTGAAGCTTTCTTT. Amino acids: CASSRLTMNTEAFF.

The chain links TRBV18 to TRBJ2-2; the D is unclear. Trimming removed 2 bases from V and 6 bases from J, with 16 bases in between. The CDR3 sequence is 16 residues long. In germline, CDR1 is KGHSH, CDR2 LQKENI. CDR3: CASSPMASAVPGELFF. The CDR3 region has the DNA TGTGCCAGCTCACCAATGGCCAGCGCGGTCCCCGGGGAGCTGTTTTTT.

This chain links TRBV11-2 with TRBJ2-7; the D gene is possibly TRBD2 (5 bases). The CDR3 is 14 amino acids. V lost 0 bases, J lost 3 bases, and 9 bases lay in between. Germline CDR1 reads SGHAT; CDR2 reads FQNNGV. CDR3 in amino acids: CASSLELGVYEQYF. CDR3 sequence (DNA): TGTGCCAGCAGCTTAGAACTGGGAGTCTACGAGCAGTACTTC. The variable domain in full, completed from reference TRBV11-2 and TRBJ2-7, reads EAGVAQSPRYKIIEKRQSVAFWCNPISGHATLYWYQQILGQGPKLLIQFQNNGVVDDSQLPKDRFSAERLKGVDSTLKIQPAKLEDSAVYLCASSLELGVYEQYFGPGTRLTVT.

The V and J genes are TRBV28 and TRBJ2-4, with D possibly being TRBD1 (5 bases). Germline CDR1 and CDR2: MDHEN and SYDVKM. The CDR3 has 13 amino acids. Trimming cost V 2 bases and J 7 bases, with 9 bases left between them. DNA for the CDR3: TGTGCCAGCAGTTTAGACAGTGGGAACATTCAGTACTTC. Translating it yields CASSLDSGNIQYF.

The V gene is TRBV18, the J gene TRBJ1-4; no reliable D call. CDR1 KGHSH and CDR2 LQKENI come from the germline V gene. The CDR3 length is 16 residues. The V end was cut by 2 bases, the J end by 0 bases, with 10 bases between. The CDR3 sequence: CASSPTTDATNEKLFF. In DNA form, the CDR3 reads TGTGCCAGCTCACCAACGACCGATGCAACTAATGAAAAACTGTTTTTT.

The chain recombines TRBV7-6 with TRBJ1-1; no clear D. The CDR3 consists of 14 residues. CDR1 and CDR2 (germline): SGHVS, FNYEAQ. V shed 5 bases and J shed 0 bases, with 10 bases lying between them. DNA of the CDR3: TGTGCCAGCAGCCTCCAGGTGATGAACACTGAAGCTTTCTTT. It codes for CASSLQVMNTEAFF.

This sequence joins TRBV5-4 and TRBJ2-7, with D possibly matching TRBD2 (5 bases). V lost 4 bases, J lost 5 bases, and 16 bases lay in between. CDR1 is SGHNT and CDR2 is YYREEE in the germline V gene (reference sequence). The CDR3 covers 14 residues. The CDR3 reads CASSLERGPHEQYF. CDR3 DNA: TGTGCCAGCAGCCTAGAAAGAGGGCCCCACGAGCAGTACTTC.

The V call is TRBV6-5, the J call TRBJ2-7; the D gene could be TRBD1 or TRBD2 (5 bases each). The CDR3 is 14 amino acids. Germline V lookup: CDR1 MNHEY, CDR2 SVGAGI. V dropped 2 bases and J dropped 2 bases, with 10 bases sitting between them. CDR3 nucleotide sequence: TGTGCCAGCAGTTACGGGGGAGCGACCTACGAGCAGTACTTC. Residues: CASSYGGATYEQYF.

This clone has a handful of counts. The chain is built from TRBV5-1 and TRBJ2-1; D is uncertain. V gave up 0 bases and J gave up 6 bases, with 7 bases separating them. CDR1 and CDR2 (germline): SGHRS, YFSETQ. This CDR3 has 13 residues. The CDR3 loop is CASSLESSNEQFF. The CDR3 DNA follows: TGCGCCAGCAGCTTGGAGAGCAGCAATGAGCAGTTCTTC.

The rearrangement joins TRBV2 to TRBJ2-6, with D possibly being TRBD1 (5 bases). The CDR3 is 18 amino acids. V dropped 1 base and J dropped 0 bases, with 13 bases sitting between them. Germline V gene lookup returns CDR1 SNHLY and CDR2 FYNNEI. CDR3 loop: CASSEGWGSSSGANVLTF. CDR3 DNA: TGTGCCAGCAGTGAAGGCTGGGGCAGCAGCTCTGGGGCCAACGTCCTGACTTTC.

J is TRBJ2-7 and V is TRBV2; D not certain. CDR3 length: 11 residues. The V gene's germline CDR1 is SNHLY and CDR2 FYNNEI. Trimming took 5 bases from V and 5 from J, leaving 7 bases between them. The CDR3 DNA reads TGTGCCAGCAGTTACGGTAACGAGCAGTACTTC. Protein product: CASSYGNEQYF.